One sample yielded the 8 T cell receptor beta chains listed below, sequenced in a study of T cells after yellow fever vaccination. TCRdb reprocessed the 5' RACE reads with MiXCR, giving one entry per CDR3 protein. The sample has around 590,000 distinct CDR3 sequences; roughly an eighth are singletons. The sequencing used PBMCs, collected on the day of the yellow fever booster vaccination. Receptors originate from a man between 25 and 39 years old who received the YFV17D yellow fever vaccine.

The chain combines TRBV11-2 with TRBJ2-2; the D gene is possibly TRBD2 (6 bases). The CDR3 contains 11 residues. Germline V gives CDR1 SGHAT, CDR2 FQNNGV. The ends were cut back, 11 bases at V and 7 bases at J, with 11 bases in the middle. CDR3 nucleotides: TGTGCCCCCCAGGGAGGCGGGGAGCTGTTTTTT. It is translated as CAPQGGGELFF.

This clonotype has only a few counts. This chain joins TRBV20-1 and TRBJ2-7; D is tentatively TRBD1 or TRBD2 (6 bases each). The CDR3 totals 16 residues. V was cut by 6 bases and J by 2 bases, with 23 bases left in between. Looked up from germline, CDR1 is DFQATT and CDR2 is SNEGSKA (reference sequence). CDR3 DNA: TGCAGTGCCACAAAGGCTCGGGGGCAAATTCCCTACGAGCAGTACTTC. Encoded protein: CSATKARGQIPYEQYF.

The rearrangement uses TRBV29-1 and TRBJ2-7, with 9 bases aligning to TRBD1. CDR3 length: 14 amino acids. Trimming removed 3 bases from V and 0 bases from J; junction bases left unmatched: 3. The germline gives CDR1 SQVTM, CDR2 ANQGSEA. The CDR3 DNA is TGCAGCGTTGATGGGACAGGGTCCTCCTACGAGCAGTACTTC. It translates to CSVDGTGSSYEQYF.

This clonotype was observed a handful of times. At one end the junction does not follow the germline gene, possibly because of a read error. This chain joins TRBV5-6 and TRBJ2-7; D possibly matches TRBD1 or TRBD2 (5 bases each). CDR1 and CDR2 from the germline V gene are SGHDT and YYEEEE. This CDR3 is 12 amino acids long. The CDR3 region is CASSLTGRGTDF. The CDR3 nucleotides are TGTGCCAGCAGCTTGACGGGACGTGGCACGGACTTC.

This clonotype has more than one count but fewer than ten. The DNA for the CDR3 is TGTGCCAGCAGCTTCGGGACAGGGGACGAGCAGTACTTC. As protein: CASSFGTGDEQYF. The chain employs TRBV7-2 and TRBJ2-7; 10 bases are a match to TRBD1. This CDR3 comprises 13 residues. The V gene's germline CDR1 is SGHTA and CDR2 FQGNSA. With V trimmed by 3 bases and J by 5 bases, 1 base remained unmatched.

This clonotype has only a few counts. V is TRBV4-3 and J is TRBJ2-7; 9 bases align to TRBD2. CDR1 and CDR2 from the germline V gene are LGHNA and YSLEER. The V and J ends lost 0 bases and 3 bases, in that order; junction bases with no gene match: 6. This CDR3 has 16 amino acids. CDR3 in DNA: TGCGCCAGCAGCCAAGATTTGGTAGCGGGGGTCTACGAGCAGTACTTC. Amino acids: CASSQDLVAGVYEQYF.

This clonotype was seen more than once but under ten times. The chain links TRBV11-1 to TRBJ2-5, with a possible D match to TRBD1 (6 bases). Germline CDR1 SGHAT, CDR2 FQDESV (reference sequence). The V and J ends lost 5 bases and 2 bases respectively, with 18 bases between them. This CDR3 spans 16 amino acids. CDR3 loop: CASSPTDRTKQETQYF. The CDR3, as DNA: TGTGCCAGCAGCCCCACAGACAGGACAAAGCAAGAGACCCAGTACTTC.

On this clonotype: This may arise from a read error, as a much more abundant clone is one base away. The J gene is TRBJ2-5, the V gene TRBV20-1; D possibly corresponds to TRBD2 (6 bases). Germline V gene data show CDR1 as DFQATT and CDR2 as SNEGSKA (reference sequence). The CDR3 totals 13 residues. CDR3: CSARQAGGETLYF. CDR3 DNA: TGCAGTGCTAGACAGGCCGGCGGGGAGACCCTGTACTTC.